The clone carrying this TCR beta chain was seen just once. The sample is drawn from a study of blood T cell repertoires in COVID-19. Across the study: Specimens from acute and convalescent COVID-19 originated in the United States, Italy and Spain.

Per the study methods: For nucleated cells, counts were estimated from reference gene primer amplification. Assay used: immunoSEQ multiplex PCR; TCRdb lists only in-frame clones, some missing. The V and J calls and the clone size are those of that table, but D and trimming were determined from the DNA. The data show about 200,000 clones, with over 75% seen just once and under 5.5% held by the top ten. Germline V lookup: CDR1 KGHSH, CDR2 LQKENI. This CDR3 is built from 16 residues. V lost 6 bases and J 1 base, leaving 16 bases between the germline ends. The source of this sequence is a woman in her 40s with acute or convalescent COVID-19. This sequence joins TRBV18 and TRBJ1-5; TRBD1 might be the D (6 bases). The source material was peripheral blood. In DNA, the CDR3 is TGTGCCAGCTCCCCCGGGGGGCCGGGAAGCAATCAGCCCCAGCATTTT. As protein: CASSPGGPGSNQPQHF.